The clone carrying this TCR beta chain was found a few times. Germline V gene lookup returns CDR1 SGDLS and CDR2 YYNGEE. This CDR3 spans 14 amino acids. V was cut by 3 bases and J by 0 bases, with 9 bases left in between. Amplification targeted the TCR beta CDR3 regions, with RNA transcripts as the source material. First-round RT-PCR employed HTBI primers, with a second-round multiplex PCR after it. Via MiXCR, TCRdb re-called the multiplex PCR reads, giving one row per CDR3 protein. This table has 650,000 to 900,000 distinct CDR3 sequences, roughly 41% appearing once. This specimen comes from a study of Graves' ophthalmopathy and Graves' hyperthyroidism.

The specimen was peripheral blood. This chain joins TRBV9 and TRBJ1-1; a weak D match, TRBD1 (5 bases). This TCR derives from an adult man with Graves' ophthalmopathy. The CDR3 DNA follows: TGTGCCAGCAGCGCAGGGAATGTGAACACTGAAGCTTTCTTT. This codes for CASSAGNVNTEAFF. The full variable domain, in which reference TRBV9 and TRBJ1-1 provide the parts outside the CDR3, is DSGVTQTPKHLITATGQRVTLRCSPRSGDLSVYWYQQSLDQGLQFLIQYYNGEERAKGNILERFSAQQFPDLHSELNLSSLELGDSALYFCASSAGNVNTEAFFGQGTRLTVV.